These 4 T cell receptor beta chains were all obtained from the same sample, sequenced in a study of type 1 and type 2 diabetes patients. The PCR template was genomic DNA. The TCR beta CDR3 region was amplified using 30 forward and 13 reverse primers. TCRdb re-analysed the multiplex PCR reads in MiXCR, keeping a single row per CDR3 protein. This table has around 300,000 distinct CDR3 sequences, around 47% appearing once. Sample: peripheral blood mononuclear cells (PBMCs). The receptors come from a man in his late teens or twenties with type 2 diabetes.

V is TRBV7-3 and J is TRBJ2-2; D unclear. The CDR3 length is 13 residues. With 1 base removed from V and 4 bases from J, the gap between germline ends came to 4 bases. The V gene's germline CDR1 is SGHTA and CDR2 FQGTGA. The CDR3 DNA sequence: TGTGCCAGCAGCTTAAGTAGCACCGGGGAGCTGTTTTTT. It translates to CASSLSSTGELFF. Full variable domain (remainder filled in from reference TRBV7-3 and TRBJ2-2): GAGVSQTPSNKVTEKGKYVELRCDPISGHTALYWYRQSLGQGPEFLIYFQGTGAADDSGLPNDRFFAVRPEGSVSTLKIQRTERGDSAVYLCASSLSSTGELFFGEGSRLTVL.

V gene TRBV15 combines with J gene TRBJ2-7, with a tentative D call TRBD1 (6 bases). V shed 0 bases and J shed 0 bases, with 12 bases lying between them. The CDR3 consists of 16 residues. Germline V gene lookup returns CDR1 LNHNV and CDR2 YYDKDF (reference sequence). For the CDR3, the DNA is TGTGCCACCAGCAGAGATCGGACAGCGTTCTCCTACGAGCAGTACTTC. Its translation: CATSRDRTAFSYEQYF.

The V call is TRBV2, the J call TRBJ1-4; D is unresolved. The CDR3 loop spans 13 amino acids. Per germline, CDR1 SNHLY and CDR2 FYNNEI. The V and J ends lost 7 bases and 5 bases respectively, with 11 bases between them. CDR3: CASTPASNEKLFF. For the CDR3, the DNA is TGTGCCAGCACTCCGGCCAGCAATGAAAAACTGTTTTTT.

The chain has TRBV19 and TRBJ2-3; tentative D call: TRBD1 (5 bases). Germline-derived CDR1 and CDR2 are LNHDA and SQIVND (reference sequence). Trimming left V 3 bases short and J 0 bases short, with 10 bases between. There are 15 residues in the CDR3. This chain's CDR3 is CASSMGQASTDTQYF. DNA for the CDR3: TGTGCCAGTAGTATGGGGCAAGCTAGCACAGATACGCAGTATTTT.